The table lists the clone carrying this T cell receptor beta chain with many counts. The antigen remains undetermined. It was the library that attached unique molecular identifiers to individual cDNA molecules. TCRdb fed the RACE reads into MiXCR, producing one record per CDR3 protein. Among 180,000 or so distinct CDR3 sequences listed, about 15% were seen once. The sample's time point: patch test 1, 2 weeks after DPC sensitization. As to treatment: therapeutic diphenylcyclopropenone sensitization with weekly scalp DPC. Phlebotomy was performed prior to application of every patch test. The entry originates in a study of human T cells and chemical hapten exposure. Study-level background: 2% DPC applied to a 2 cm by 2 cm arm area sensitized donors. The study's findings and limits: Expanded TCR sets contained significantly more large CDR3 similarity clusters than controls.

The CDR3 is 14 residues long. Per germline, CDR1 LGHNA and CDR2 YNFKEQ. V lost 0 bases, J lost 3 bases, and 8 bases lay in between. The sample in question was whole blood, obtained in connection with sensitization to the hapten diphenylcyclopropenone (DPC). The chain recombines TRBV4-2 with TRBJ2-5, with D hard to call. The TCR sequence derives from a woman aged 25 to 39 with alopecia areata. Some clones in this sample may be carry-over from other donors' samples. The CDR3 DNA reads TGTGCCAGCAGCCAAGATCGGGCGGAAGAGACCCAGTACTTC. Amino acid sequence: CASSQDRAEETQYF.